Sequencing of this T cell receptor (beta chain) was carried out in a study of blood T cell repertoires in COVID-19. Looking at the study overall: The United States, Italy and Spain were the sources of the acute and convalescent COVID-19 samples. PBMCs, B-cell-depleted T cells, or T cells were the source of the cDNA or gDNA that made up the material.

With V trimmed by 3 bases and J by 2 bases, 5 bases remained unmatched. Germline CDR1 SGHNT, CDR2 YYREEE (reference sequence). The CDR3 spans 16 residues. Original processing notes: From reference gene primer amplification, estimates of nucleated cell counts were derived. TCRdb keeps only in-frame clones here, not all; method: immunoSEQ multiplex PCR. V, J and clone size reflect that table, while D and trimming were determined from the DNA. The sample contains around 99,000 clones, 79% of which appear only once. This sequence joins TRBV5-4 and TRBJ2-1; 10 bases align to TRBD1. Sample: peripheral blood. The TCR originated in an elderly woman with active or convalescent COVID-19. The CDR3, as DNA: TGTGCCAGCAGCTCGCTGGGACAGGGGACCTACAATGAGCAGTTCTTC. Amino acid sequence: CASSSLGQGTYNEQFF.